These 6 T cell receptor beta chains were sequenced from one sample in a study of T-cell reconstitution after alpha-beta-depleted transplantation in children. For TCRbeta, the library was prepared with unique molecular identifiers. MiXCR, applied by TCRdb to the PCR reads, yields one record per CDR3 protein. The table shows about 640,000 distinct CDR3 sequences, with 10% to 15% occurring only once. This sample comprised PBMCs, mostly from graft donor cells, obtained 360 days after TCRalphabeta/CD19-depleted stem cell transplant. These receptors were taken from a male patient aged 10 to 17 who had a stem cell transplant for acute myeloid leukemia, so the T cells may come from the graft donor.

A word on this clonotype: Germline is not matched at one junction end, which may reflect a read error. V and J are TRBV20-1 and TRBJ2-1; 11 positions match TRBD1. The CDR3 is 15 amino acids. CDR1 is DFQATT, CDR2 SNEGSKA, per germline (reference sequence). This CDR3 is CSAARTGGSFNEQFF. DNA of the CDR3: TGCAGTGCTGCCAGGACAGGGGGCTCCTTCAATGAGCAGTTCTTC.

About this clonotype itself: This may stem from a read error, because a much larger clone lies one nucleotide away. The gene calls are TRBV5-6 and TRBJ2-7; no clear D. The CDR3 is 15 amino acids. The germline V gene has CDR1 SGHDT and CDR2 YYEEEE. V was trimmed by 0 bases and J by 2 bases, leaving 12 bases between them. CDR3 DNA: TGTGCCAGCAGCTTGGCCGATCAGATCACCTACGAGCAGTACTTC. Its translation: CASSLADQITYEQYF.

The table lists this clonotype with a few counts. The rearrangement links TRBV18 to TRBJ1-5; D remains unclear. CDR1 and CDR2 (germline): KGHSH, LQKENI. The CDR3 runs 16 residues. The V end lost 1 base, the J end lost 4 bases, and 14 bases lay between the germline ends. CDR3 sequence: CASSPLGRAPNQPQHF. The CDR3 nucleotides are TGTGCCAGCTCACCACTCGGGAGGGCCCCAAATCAGCCCCAGCATTTT.

In this sample, this clonotype turned up many times. The V and J genes are TRBV24-1 and TRBJ2-1; 7 bases line up with TRBD2. CDR1 is KGHDR, CDR2 SFDVKD, per germline. CDR3 length: 13 amino acids. Trimming took 12 bases from V and 6 from J; bases not matched to a gene: 10. The CDR3: CAAAAGDGNEQFF. In DNA form, the CDR3 reads TGTGCCGCGGCGGCGGGAGACGGCAATGAGCAGTTCTTC.

This clonotype was observed a few times. The chain carries TRBV27 and TRBJ2-1; the D is unclear. The V end was cut by 2 bases, the J end by 4 bases, with 6 bases between. The germline V gene has CDR1 MNHEY and CDR2 SMNVEV (reference sequence). This CDR3 comprises 13 residues. The CDR3 DNA is TGTGCCAGCAGTTTAAAGCATTACAATGAGCAGTTCTTC. It codes for CASSLKHYNEQFF.

This clonotype turned up a few times. The gene calls are TRBV7-2 and TRBJ2-2, with D maybe TRBD2 (6 bases). Germline V lookup: CDR1 SGHTA, CDR2 FQGNSA. There are 15 residues in the CDR3. The V end was cut by 8 bases, the J end by 5 bases, with 18 bases between. The CDR3 nucleotides read TGTGCCAGCCCTTCGGAGGGCCGGAGGACCGGGGAGCTGTTTTTT. Translating gives CASPSEGRRTGELFF. The entire variable domain, with the rest obtained from reference TRBV7-2 and TRBJ2-2, is as follows: GAGVSQSPSNKVTEKGKDVELRCDPISGHTALYWYRQSLGQGLEFLIYFQGNSAPDKSGLPSDRFSAERTGGSVSTLTIQRTQQEDSAVYLCASPSEGRRTGELFFGEGSRLTVL.